The 5 T cell receptor beta chains below all came from one sample that was sequenced in a study of T-cell memory formation after mild COVID-19 (dated by TCRdb to 2020 to 2022). Library method: 5' RACE. Instrument on record: Illumina NovaSeq 6000. Using fastp at Q25 and MiXCR, TCRdb reprocessed the public reads and kept productive beta chains. Each entry is one CDR3 protein sequence, shown with its most common DNA and genes. Counted in this sample were around 410,000 distinct CDR3 sequences; 23% of them appeared once. The ten largest clonotypes hold around 13% of the sample. Sequencing was done on a sample of PBMCs or a T cell subset sorted from them (not recorded which). The receptors originated from an adult woman who had mild COVID-19 (a few samples of this study predate the infection). The sample titles of this study are shuffled in the database, so cell type and time point are left out; the donor was told from shared clones.

This clonotype was recorded a few times. J is TRBJ2-3 and V is TRBV6-5; D is possibly TRBD2 (6 bases). The CDR3 totals 13 residues. The V gene lost 11 bases and the J gene lost 0 bases, with 12 bases spanning the gap. The germline V gene encodes CDR1 MNHEY and CDR2 SVGAGI. Here the CDR3 reads CASGELSTDTQYF. The CDR3 nucleotides read TGTGCCTCGGGGGAGCTGAGCACAGATACGCAGTATTTT.

The chain recombines TRBV10-3 with TRBJ2-2, with TRBD1 as a possible D gene (5 bases). This CDR3 contains 17 residues. Trimming took 0 bases from V and 0 from J, leaving 11 bases between them. Germline V gene sequence: CDR1 ENHRY, CDR2 SYGVKD. CDR3 residues: CAISESKGATNTGELFF. The CDR3 DNA reads TGTGCCATCAGTGAGTCGAAAGGGGCCACGAACACCGGGGAGCTGTTTTTT.

This clonotype was picked up a small number of times. Here the CDR3 DNA reads TGTGCCAGCAGCCTCACCCTAGGGGGCGGAAAACTGTTTTTT. It encodes CASSLTLGGGKLFF. This rearrangement joins TRBV6-1 to TRBJ1-4, with 7 bases that match TRBD1. CDR3 size: 14 residues. CDR1 and CDR2 from the germline V gene are MNHNS and SASEGT. With 6 bases clipped from V and 10 bases from J, the junction kept 11 bases outside the gene matches.

The chain uses TRBV6-5 and TRBJ2-3, with D unresolved. In germline, CDR1 is MNHEY, CDR2 SVGAGI. This CDR3 contains 13 residues. Trimming removed 6 bases from V and 7 bases from J, with 14 bases in between. CDR3 loop: CASRSVSSNTQYF. Written as DNA, the CDR3 is TGTGCCAGCAGGTCCGTATCATCAAATACGCAGTATTTT.

This clonotype has just a few counts. The chain joins TRBV6-5 to TRBJ1-1; D uncertain. Trimming took off 6 bases at V and 4 bases at J, with 15 bases between the two ends. Germline loops: CDR1 MNHEY, CDR2 SVGAGI. This CDR3 is built from 14 residues. In DNA, the CDR3 is TGTGCCAGCAGCCTCAGAGACTCGGGCACTGAAGCTTTCTTT. It encodes CASSLRDSGTEAFF.